This T cell receptor (beta chain) was documented in a study of blood T cell repertoires in COVID-19. Profiled with immunoSEQ multiplex PCR; TCRdb holds only in-frame clones, not every one. The sample carries about 150,000 clones, around 73% recorded once. J was trimmed by 9 bases and V by 3 bases; bases with no gene match: 13. The length of the CDR3 is 16 residues. Per the germline V gene, CDR1 is LNHDA and CDR2 is SQIVND (reference sequence). Sequencing input: peripheral blood. The J gene is TRBJ2-1, the V gene TRBV19; 8 bases line up with TRBD2. This receptor was taken from a man aged 55 to 70 who had recovered from COVID-19. The CDR3 here is CASSITRRSRGGEQFF. Written as DNA, the CDR3 is TGTGCCAGTAGTATCACGAGGCGCTCCCGGGGGGGTGAGCAGTTCTTC.